These T cell receptor beta chains were read from a single sample in a study of T cell repertoires in Merkel cell carcinoma. Clones were read by immunoSEQ multiplex PCR, and TCRdb kept only the in-frame ones, dropping some. The top ten hold under 20% of the sample, which has roughly 14,000 clones, roughly 80% seen once. The sequencing sample was made of tumor tissue. These receptors were obtained from an adult with Merkel cell carcinoma. Each CDR3 is given without its conserved first and last residue.

J gene	V gene	CDR3 protein
TRBJ2-2	TRBV7-6	ASSFRTGGVTGELF
TRBJ2-7	TRBV13	ASSPRGLARYEQY
TRBJ2-7	TRBV19	ASNLSYEQY
TRBJ2-7	TRBV5-1	ASSSGAGYEQY
TRBJ1-5	TRBV18	ASSPPSMNQPQH
TRBJ2-1	TRBV9	ASSVQTSFSYNEQF
TRBJ1-5	TRBV4-1	ASSQDGDRSNQPQH
TRBJ1-5	TRBV19	ASSIEGTGGQPQH
TRBJ2-7	TRBV7-9	ASSQTGEGYEQY
TRBJ1-6	TRBV28	ASSPGQVYNSPLH
TRBJ2-7	TRBV3-1/TRBV3-2	ASRTTGGNYEQY
TRBJ2-3	TRBV28	AGGTSGLSTDTQY
TRBJ2-1	TRBV7-3	ASSPMGQNNEQF
TRBJ1-5	TRBV28	AIQFRGNQPQH
TRBJ1-2	TRBV6-2/TRBV6-3	ASSYSEPSVGYT
TRBJ1-1	TRBV7-9	ASSLGEDTEAF
TRBJ1-1	TRBV28	ASSLYSRNTEAF
TRBJ2-1	TRBV7-2	ASSFRRGLEQF
TRBJ2-3	TRBV7-2	ASSLASGGALGTQY
TRBJ1-3	TRBV4-3	ASSQGAGTGRYTIY
TRBJ2-3	TRBV7-9	ASSAEPGPLGLQY
TRBJ2-3	TRBV7-2	ASSLGGGPTDTQY
TRBJ1-2	TRBV5-1	ASSLGGTANYGYT
TRBJ2-2	TRBV11-3	ASSPAEELF
TRBJ1-1	TRBV15	ATSREKGYTEAF
TRBJ1-5	TRBV6-5	ASSRDRGGQPQH
TRBJ2-7	TRBV7-3	ASSLMAGGNEQY
TRBJ2-6	TRBV4-3	ASSQDWVAGANVLT
TRBJ2-7	TRBV5-1	ASSPLRDSLSYEQY
TRBJ2-1	TRBV4-3	ASSQDASSYNEQF
TRBJ1-2	TRBV5-8	ASSSPGGFGYGYT
TRBJ1-1	TRBV5-5	ASSLGHLNTEAF
TRBJ2-5	TRBV12-3/TRBV12-4	ASSGQGLETQY
TRBJ2-5	TRBV7-2	ASSPSGIQETQY
TRBJ1-6	TRBV13	ASSLGNYNSPLH
TRBJ1-6	TRBV5-1	ASSLFGDSGNSPLH
TRBJ1-1	TRBV4-1	ASSQGSGRGTDEAF
TRBJ2-2	TRBV7-8	ASSLADRGSGELF
TRBJ1-5	TRBV2	ASALGGAQPQH
TRBJ1-2	TRBV9	ASSVSTGPYGYT
TRBJ1-6	TRBV6-5	ASRTGLGSPLH
TRBJ1-6	TRBV19	ASSIRQGPFSPLH
TRBJ2-1	TRBV5-6	ASSTGTSGNNEQF
TRBJ1-5	TRBV6-2/TRBV6-3	ASTPGTGGFNQPQH
TRBJ2-2	TRBV7-9	ASSPLDRADTGELF
TRBJ1-6	TRBV6-6	ASILDRNNSPLH
TRBJ1-1	TRBV7-6	ASSNPTDTQAF
TRBJ2-7	TRBV3-1/TRBV3-2	ASSQEGGYEQY
TRBJ1-2	TRBV19	ASSIWTGYDYGYT
TRBJ1-1	TRBV20-1	SASKNTEAF
TRBJ2-7	TRBV18	ASSPTSGSSYEQY
TRBJ2-1	TRBV11-3	ASSLASGIEQF
TRBJ2-1	TRBV5-1	ASRDSTYNEQF
TRBJ1-2	TRBV6-5	ASSPRGVGGST
TRBJ1-5	TRBV7-2	ASTRDGNQPQH